This T cell receptor (beta chain) appears in the sequencing data of a study of control samples from healthy donors and cancer patients. The germline V gene has CDR1 SGHRS and CDR2 YFSETQ. After removal of 0 bases from V and 4 bases from J, the junction contained 7 bases not matched to a gene. CDR3 length: 17 amino acids. The data were produced by immunoSEQ multiplex PCR, yet TCRdb's version contains in-frame clones alone and is incomplete. This sample carries approximately 120,000 clones, 90% of them seen once, and the ten largest clones take roughly 4%. The sample consisted of blood. The TCR sequence derives from a human donor in good health. The donor label of this sample is uncertain. The chain links TRBV5-1 to TRBJ2-5; TRBD1 aligns across 12 bases. The CDR3, as DNA: TGCGCCAGCAGCTTGGGGTCCGGGACAGGGGGCGGAGAGACCCAGTACTTC. Protein sequence: CASSLGSGTGGGETQYF.